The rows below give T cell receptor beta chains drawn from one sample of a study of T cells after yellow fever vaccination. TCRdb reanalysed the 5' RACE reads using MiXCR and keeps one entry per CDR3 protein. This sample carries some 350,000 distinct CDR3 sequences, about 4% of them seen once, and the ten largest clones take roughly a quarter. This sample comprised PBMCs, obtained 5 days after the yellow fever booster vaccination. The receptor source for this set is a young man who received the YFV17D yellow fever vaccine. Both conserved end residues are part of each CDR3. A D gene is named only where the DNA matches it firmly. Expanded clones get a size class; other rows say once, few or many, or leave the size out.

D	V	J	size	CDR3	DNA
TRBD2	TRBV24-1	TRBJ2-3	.	CATSDPSGLAGRSTDTQYF	TGTGCCACCAGTGACCCCTCGGGACTAGCGGGGAGGAGCACAGATACGCAGTATTTT
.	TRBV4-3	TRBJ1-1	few	CASSQDGRRGTEAFF	TGCGCCAGCAGCCAAGACGGGAGGAGAGGCACTGAAGCTTTCTTT
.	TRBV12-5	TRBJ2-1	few	CASSRRAVLDEQFF	TGTGCTAGTTCCCGTCGTGCAGTACTGGATGAGCAGTTCTTC
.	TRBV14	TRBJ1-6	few	CASSPGSSPLHF	TGTGCCAGCAGCCCTGGGAGTTCACCCCTCCACTTT
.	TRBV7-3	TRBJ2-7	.	CASSLDGGYTYEQYF	TGTGCCAGCAGCTTAGACGGGGGCTATACCTACGAGCAGTACTTC
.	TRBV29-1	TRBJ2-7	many	CSVESGRAHEQYF	TGCAGCGTCGAGTCGGGCAGGGCCCACGAGCAGTACTTC
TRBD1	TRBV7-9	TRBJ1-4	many	CASRPTGRGEKLFF	TGTGCCAGCAGACCGACAGGGAGAGGGGAAAAACTGTTTTTT
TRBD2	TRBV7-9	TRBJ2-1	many	CASSSRLAGGRTSSYNEQFF	TGTGCCAGCAGCTCCCGACTAGCGGGGGGCAGAACTAGCTCCTACAATGAGCAGTTCTTC
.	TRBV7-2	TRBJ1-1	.	CASSSPTGMGIRGAFF	TGTGCCAGCAGCTCCCCCACAGGGATGGGAATAAGAGGAGCTTTCTTT
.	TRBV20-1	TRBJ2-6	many	CSARDRGAAGANVLTF	TGCAGTGCTAGAGATCGGGGAGCTGCTGGGGCCAACGTCCTGACTTTC
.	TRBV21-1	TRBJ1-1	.	CASSKVRHPINTEAFF	TGTGCCAGCAGCAAAGTCCGACACCCAATAAACACTGAAGCTTTCTTT
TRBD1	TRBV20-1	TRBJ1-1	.	CSASRTGTEAFF	TGCAGTGCTAGTAGGACAGGCACTGAAGCTTTCTTT
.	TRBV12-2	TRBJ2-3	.	CASRLGQGRPDTQYF	TGTGCAAGTCGCTTAGGTCAGGGCAGGCCAGATACGCAGTATTTT
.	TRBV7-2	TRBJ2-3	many	CASSFDSGLDTQYF	TGTGCCAGCAGCTTTGATAGCGGTCTAGATACGCAGTATTTT
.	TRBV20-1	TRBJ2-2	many	CSASKGPDTGELFF	TGCAGTGCGAGCAAGGGGCCGGACACCGGGGAGCTGTTTTTT
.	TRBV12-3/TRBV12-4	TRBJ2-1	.	CASSWGLGEQFF	TGTGCCAGCAGTTGGGGCCTGGGTGAGCAGTTCTTC
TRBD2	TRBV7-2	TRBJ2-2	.	CASSQTPGLGRVGELFF	TGTGCCAGCAGCCAGACTCCGGGACTAGGGCGTGTCGGGGAGCTGTTTTTT
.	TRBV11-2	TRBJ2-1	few	CASSLGQGGRFDNEQFF	TGTGCCAGCAGCTTAGGGCAGGGGGGGCGATTTGACAATGAGCAGTTCTTC
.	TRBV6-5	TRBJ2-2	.	CASSYGRGGELFF	TGTGCCAGCAGTTACGGCAGGGGCGGGGAGCTGTTTTTT